This T cell receptor (beta chain) comes out of a study of HIV-infected patients and healthy controls. TCRdb itself ran the 5' RACE reads through MiXCR, one entry per CDR3 protein. Among 19,000 or so distinct CDR3 sequences listed, around a fifth were seen once. Trimming cost V 4 bases and J 6 bases, with 26 bases left between them. CDR1 and CDR2 (germline): SEHNR, FQNEAQ (reference sequence). The CDR3 length is 18 residues. This clonotype was seen a handful of times. Sequenced input: CD8+ T cells from blood. This sequence joins TRBV7-9 and TRBJ2-3, with D hard to call. The origin of this receptor is a human donor in good health. Written as DNA, the CDR3 is TGTGCCAGCAGCTCCACACTGACCCTACACCAACCTGTGGATACGCAGTATTTT. Translated, it gives CASSSTLTLHQPVDTQYF.